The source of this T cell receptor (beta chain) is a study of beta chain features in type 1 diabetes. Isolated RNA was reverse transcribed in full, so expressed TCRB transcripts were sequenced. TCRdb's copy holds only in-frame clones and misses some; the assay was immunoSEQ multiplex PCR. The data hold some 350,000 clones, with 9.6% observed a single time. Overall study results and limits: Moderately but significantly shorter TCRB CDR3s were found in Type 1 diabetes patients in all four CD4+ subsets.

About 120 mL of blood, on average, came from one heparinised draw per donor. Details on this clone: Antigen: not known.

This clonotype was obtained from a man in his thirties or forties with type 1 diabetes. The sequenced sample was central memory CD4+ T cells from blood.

The CDR3 spells CASSLRQGYEQYF. For the CDR3, the DNA is TGTGCCAGCAGTCTCCGGCAGGGCTACGAGCAGTACTTC. This sequence joins TRBV6-1 and TRBJ2-7; perhaps TRBD1 as D (5 bases). This CDR3 is 13 amino acids long. Germline CDR1 reads MNHNS; CDR2 reads SASEGT. The V end lost 5 bases, the J end lost 3 bases, and 11 bases lay between the germline ends.